Below, 2 T cell receptor beta chains from the same sample are listed, as sequenced in a study of T cell clonotyping in hematopoietic cell transplantation. Method: immunoSEQ multiplex PCR; TCRdb's copy keeps in-frame clones and lacks some. Of 2,000 or so clones in the sample, 90% to 95% were seen once. This specimen consisted of PBMCs, obtained at the time of graft-versus-host disease after allogeneic stem cell transplant. These TCRs come from a male patient younger than 35 who had an allogeneic stem cell transplant from a related donor, so the T cells may come from the graft donor. Some clones in this sample may be carry-over from other donors' samples.

CDR3 sequence reads: CASSPRDTKREKLFF. CDR3 DNA sequence: TGTGCCAGCAGTCCCCGGGACACAAAGAGGGAAAAACTGTTTTTT. This chain links TRBV9 with TRBJ1-4; possibly TRBD1 for D (6 bases). The germline V and J ends were trimmed by 5 bases and 8 bases, with 19 bases remaining between them. Germline V CDR1 and CDR2: SGDLS, YYNGEE. The CDR3 extends over 15 amino acids. The complete variable domain, with remaining parts taken from reference TRBV9 and TRBJ1-4, reads DSGVTQTPKHLITATGQRVTLRCSPRSGDLSVYWYQQSLDQGLQFLIQYYNGEERAKGNILERFSAQQFPDLHSELNLSSLELGDSALYFCASSPRDTKREKLFFGSGTQLSVL.

This sequence joins TRBV29-1 and TRBJ1-2, with D uncertain. Germline assignment: CDR1 SQVTM and CDR2 ANQGSEA. CDR3 length: 13 residues. Trimming stripped 4 bases from V and 0 bases from J, with 9 bases between. The CDR3 protein is CSVVTSANYGYTF. The CDR3 region has the DNA TGCAGCGTTGTGACATCTGCTAACTATGGCTACACCTTC.